The following is a T cell receptor (beta chain) sequence with its context. Measured with immunoSEQ multiplex PCR; TCRdb has only the in-frame clones, and not every one. The sample has around 67,000 clones; approximately 90% are singletons. This entry belongs to a study of OX40 agonist ivuxolimab in advanced cancers. Overall study context: Six ivuxolimab dose levels, 0.01 to 10 mg/kg, were given intravenously every 2 weeks. Eligibility admitted prior anti-PD-1, anti-PD-L1 or anti-CTLA-4 therapy; approximately 40% had some.

V gave up 6 bases and J gave up 4 bases; unmatched junction bases: 4. Germline V lookup: CDR1 SGHTA, CDR2 FQGNSA. The CDR3 sequence is 13 residues long. Patients with autoimmune history or systemic immunosuppression were excluded. The rearrangement joins TRBV7-2 to TRBJ2-5; 8 bases fit TRBD2. Sequenced material: CD4+ or CD8+ T cells sorted from blood, taken in a trial of the OX40 agonist ivuxolimab. This sequence was found in an adult with an advanced solid tumor such as melanoma, head and neck, liver or kidney cancer. In DNA, the CDR3 is TGTGCCAGCAGTAGGGGACTAGGAGAGACCCAGTACTTC. It codes for CASSRGLGETQYF.